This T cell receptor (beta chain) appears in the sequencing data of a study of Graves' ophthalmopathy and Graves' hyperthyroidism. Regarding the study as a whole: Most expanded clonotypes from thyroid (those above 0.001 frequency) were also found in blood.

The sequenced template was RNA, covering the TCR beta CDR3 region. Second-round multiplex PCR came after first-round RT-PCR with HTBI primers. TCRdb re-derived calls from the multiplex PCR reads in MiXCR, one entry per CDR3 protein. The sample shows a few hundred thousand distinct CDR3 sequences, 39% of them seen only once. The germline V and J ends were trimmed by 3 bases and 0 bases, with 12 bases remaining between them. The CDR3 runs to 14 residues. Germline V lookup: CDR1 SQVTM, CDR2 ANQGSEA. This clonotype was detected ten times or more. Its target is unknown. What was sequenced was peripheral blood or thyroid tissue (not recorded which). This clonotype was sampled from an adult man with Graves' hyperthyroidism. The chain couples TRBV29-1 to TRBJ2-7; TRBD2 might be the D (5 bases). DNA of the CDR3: TGCAGCGTTGATGGGATAGGGAGCTCCTACGAGCAGTACTTC. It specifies CSVDGIGSSYEQYF.